A single sample is the source of the 2 T cell receptor beta chains below, sequenced in a study of blood T cell repertoires in COVID-19. Profiling relied on immunoSEQ multiplex PCR, and the TCRdb table lists in-frame clones only, not all of them. Of about 410,000 clones listed, around 86% are singletons. The material sequenced was peripheral blood. Receptors were obtained from a woman aged 25 to 39 with active or convalescent COVID-19.

This chain connects TRBV27 to TRBJ2-1; TRBD1 matches at 10 bases. This CDR3 spans 14 amino acids. V lost 8 bases to trimming and J lost 3 bases; unmatched junction nucleotides: 4. From germline, CDR1 is MNHEY and CDR2 SMNVEV (reference sequence). CDR3 residues: CASPDRGDYNEQFF. For the CDR3, the DNA is TGTGCCAGCCCGGACAGGGGGGACTACAATGAGCAGTTCTTC.

The rearrangement links TRBV7-9 to TRBJ1-6; maybe TRBD1 (6 bases). This CDR3 is 15 amino acids long. The germline V gene has CDR1 SEHNR and CDR2 FQNEAQ (reference sequence). The V end was cut by 5 bases, the J end by 9 bases, with 17 bases between. The CDR3 sequence: CASSLDTGGRSPLHF. DNA of the CDR3: TGTGCCAGCAGCCTGGATACTGGGGGCCGTTCACCCCTCCACTTT. Filled out from reference TRBV7-9 and TRBJ1-6, the complete variable domain reads DTGVSQNPRHKITKRGQNVTFRCDPISEHNRLYWYRQTLGQGPEFLTYFQNEAQLEKSRLLSDRFSAERPKGSFSTLEIQRTEQGDSAMYLCASSLDTGGRSPLHFGNGTRLTVT.